This T cell receptor beta chain is from a study of shared clonotypes between healthy human individuals (dated by TCRdb to 2018 to 2020). Background for the entire study: The cohort included three men and a couple of women between 18 and 49 years of age. Between about 0.85 and 9.5 billion PBMCs per donor were obtained by leukapheresis. The study deeply sequenced blood TCR repertoires of five healthy adults to estimate repertoire size and the extent of clonotype sharing between individuals. To increase sequencing depth and limit assay-specific biases, different laboratories used diverse techniques to prepare libraries and sequence TCR repertoires. For each donor, CD4 naive and CD4 memory were each run on three plates, CD8 naive on two plates, and CD8 memory on one plate. What the research found in general, with its limitations: Estimated clonotype richness was generally larger for naive than for memory subsets. Based on pairwise subsampling, the degree of clonotype sharing among donors was expected to be affected by sequencing depth. Higher generation probabilities were observed for clonotypes shared by all four sorted-subset donors than for non-shared clonotypes. Approximately 5% of naive CD4, 3.5% of naive CD8, about 2.1% of memory CD4, and about 0.4% of memory CD8 clonotypes were shared across several donors. The small number of donors limited the genetic and exposure-history diversity represented. Sampling was restricted to blood, and TCR repertoires in tissues likely differ from the TCR repertoires found in blood. Incomplete sequencing was indicated by rarefaction of sorted-subset datasets, despite the large sequencing depth.

With respect to this clone: Its target antigen remains unknown. Within one base of it there is no much larger clone, and no base qualities were kept.

Cut back by 6 bases and 7 bases, the V and J ends lie 10 bases apart. Taken from cysteine to phenylalanine, the CDR3 has 12 residues. Just CDR3 DNA is preserved here, 36 bases in frame from base 1. CDR1 and CDR2 are drawn from the germline V gene (reference sequence): SEHNR, FQNEAQ. Donors were healthy HIV-negative adults with no recently reported acute infections or vaccinations. Only Caucasian adults living in Nashville, Tennessee, USA were represented among the donors. CD4+ T cells were enriched through magnetic negative selection, after which naive cells were positively selected on CD45RA and the remaining negative fraction served as the memory subset. Blood was obtained by leukapheresis, after which PBMCs were separated by Ficoll-Histopaque density gradient centrifugation and cryopreserved in liquid nitrogen vapor phase. Purity and quantity of every magnetically sorted T cell population were checked by analytical flow cytometry. Genomic DNA was isolated from each sorted fraction and quantified by UV absorbance on a Nanodrop 2000c.

Using the deep immunoSEQ assay, multiplex PCR amplified TCR CDR3 regions from genomic DNA. Extracted genomic DNA from each cell subset was distributed evenly across all wells of several immunoSEQ 96-well plates, and each plate was treated as a replicate. For sorted subsets, each replicate PCR was loaded with 200 ng genomic DNA, equivalent to some 31,000 T cell genomes. Purified libraries were quantified with a Qubit 3.0 fluorometer, sized on a Bioanalyzer 2100, and re-quantified with the KAPA Library Quantification kit. Every immunoSEQ 96-well plate was sequenced on a dedicated single-read 150-cycle Illumina NextSeq 550 flow cell. The paper's data handling went like this. Because the immunoSEQ output held only junctional sequences and lacked quality scores, the filtering could not match the filtering applied to full-length reads. Sequences were annotated with PyIR, a Python wrapper for IgBLAST v1.9, and V/J genes and CDR3 were assigned using IMGT germline references. Reads with weak V/J assignments (E-value above 1e-6), missing CDR3, stop codons, out-of-frame junctions, or ambiguous translated residues were removed. V3J clonotypes were defined by identical inferred V gene, J gene, and CDR3 amino acid sequence. Percentage overlap between repertoires was calculated by dividing the number of shared unique clonotypes by the size of the smaller repertoire. Repertoire richness was assessed with RTK rarefaction, the Chao1 estimator, and Recon v2.1 estimates of unobserved clonotypes. Generation probabilities for all TCRbeta clonotypes obtained by the gDNA method from a handful of donors were computed using OLGA. The table comes from immuneACCESS by way of TCRdb, which keeps in-frame sequences with V and J called. Part of the clones is missing from these tables; in studies checked, under half for an unresolved V gene and the rest for unknown reasons. V, J and clone size derive from that table, while D and trimming were established from the DNA sequence. This sample holds about 710,000 clones; approximately 77% were observed only once. Under 2% of the sample is held by the ten biggest clonotypes.

The receptor was isolated from a woman in her thirties in good health. The chain is encoded by TRBV7-9 joined to TRBJ2-1; possibly the D gene is TRBD2, per 6 matching bases. The sequenced sample consisted of memory CD4+ T cells sorted from blood. The cell subset or site label for this specimen denotes: CD45RA-negative fraction. The CDR3 has the sequence CASRGGANEQFF. The nucleotide sequence reads TGTGCCAGCAGAGGCGGGGCGAATGAGCAGTTCTTC.